This T cell receptor beta chain was obtained from a study of tumor-infiltrating lymphocytes in primary liver carcinoma. This CDR3 spans 13 amino acids. CDR1 is MDHEN and CDR2 is SYDVKM in the germline V gene. The ends were cut back, 10 bases at V and 4 bases at J, with 16 bases in the middle. General study findings and limits: Appearing in all five tumor regions was true of only about 7.5-24% of top clones. Tumor-adjacent and tumor-blood pairs shared less of their repertoires than tumor region pairs shared.

Of note for this clonotype: The antigen is undetermined. Possible read error: a much larger clone is one base away.

Extraction of RNA together with DNA used 20-30 mg of unsorted bulk tissue. Synthesis of TCR beta cDNA was carried out from 450 to 650 ng total RNA with a constant-region primer. Amplification in three nested multiplex PCR rounds with slightly modified ARM-PCR gave rise to TCR beta libraries. TRBV1-TRBV30 forward primers paired with a C-beta reverse primer drove the first two PCR rounds, about 10 cycles each. Each CDR3 protein gets one entry after TCRdb re-called the multiplex PCR reads with MiXCR. The sample lists more than 60,000 distinct CDR3 sequences, over 60% seen once, with around a quarter in the top ten.

This chain uses TRBV28 with TRBJ1-2; weak D call: TRBD1 (5 bases). The sequence came from a man aged 40-55 years with primary liver carcinoma and hepatitis B virus infection. Sequenced input: liver tumor tissue from sampling region 4. The subset was: tumor region T4, right-lateral pole. Here the CDR3 reads CAISQGEIYGYTF. As DNA, the CDR3 is TGTGCCATCAGCCAAGGGGAAATCTATGGCTACACCTTC.